Listed here are 4 T cell receptor beta chains from one sample, sequenced in a study of blood T cell repertoires in COVID-19. TCRdb's table, derived via immunoSEQ multiplex PCR, lists solely in-frame clones and lacks some. The profile covers tens of thousands of clones, with under 90% appearing a single time and about an eighth taken by the ten largest. Sequenced sample: peripheral blood. The receptors were sampled from a man between 50 and 59 years old with COVID-19, enrolled during active disease.

This clone was counted once. This chain uses TRBV7-2 with TRBJ1-1; D remains ambiguous. The V and J ends lost 4 bases and 0 bases respectively, with 12 bases between them. The V gene's germline CDR1 is SGHTA and CDR2 FQGNSA. The CDR3 is 15 residues long. The DNA of the CDR3 is TGTGCCAGCAGCTCCCTGACGACATTGAACACTGAAGCTTTCTTT. It codes for CASSSLTTLNTEAFF.

This sequence joins TRBV11-3 and TRBJ2-3, with D maybe TRBD2 (5 bases). Germline CDR1 and CDR2: SGHNT and YENEEA. The CDR3 is made up of 17 amino acids. V was pared by 4 bases and J by 0 bases, with 17 bases between. The CDR3: CASSSDSLSPSTDTQYF. The CDR3 region has the DNA TGTGCCAGCAGCTCGGACTCTTTAAGCCCTAGCACAGATACGCAGTATTTT.

The CDR3 DNA reads as TGTGCCAGCAGTCAAACTCAGGGGGCGGCCGAGCAGTACTTC. Amino acids: CASSQTQGAAEQYF. The V call is TRBV7-3, the J call TRBJ2-7, with 8 positions matching TRBD1. Germline V gene sequence: CDR1 SGHTA, CDR2 FQGTGA. J gave up 6 bases and V 6 bases, and 10 bases lay outside the gene matches. CDR3 length equals 14 residues.

This chain connects TRBV5-1 to TRBJ1-1, with TRBD1 matching 9 bases. The V gene end was trimmed by 3 bases and the J gene end by 2 bases; junction bases not matched to a gene: 5. Germline CDR1 is SGHRS and CDR2 is YFSETQ. CDR3 length equals 15 residues. The CDR3 sequence is CASSSGTGSNTEAFF. The CDR3 DNA sequence: TGCGCCAGCAGCTCGGGGACAGGGTCCAACACTGAAGCTTTCTTT.